This T cell receptor beta chain was observed in a study of identical twins. The CDR3 has 15 amino acids. The ends lost 4 bases at V and 12 bases at J; junction bases unmatched: 15. Looked up from germline, CDR1 is SGHRS and CDR2 is YFSETQ. The sample holds a few counts of this clonotype. MiXCR was run by TCRdb on the 5' RACE reads, yielding one entry per CDR3 protein. The sample includes hundreds of thousands of distinct CDR3 sequences, approximately 24% seen only once; the top ten take 2.9%. These data also featured in a second study, about T cells expressing NK-cell markers.

The sequencing sample was made of CD4+ T cells sorted from blood. The TCR was taken from a woman between 18 and 30 years old in good health. This rearrangement joins TRBV5-1 to TRBJ2-7; 11 bases match TRBD2. CDR3 sequence reads: CASSQYPTSGSLLYF. CDR3 in DNA: TGCGCCAGCAGCCAGTACCCAACTAGCGGGAGTCTTCTGTACTTC.